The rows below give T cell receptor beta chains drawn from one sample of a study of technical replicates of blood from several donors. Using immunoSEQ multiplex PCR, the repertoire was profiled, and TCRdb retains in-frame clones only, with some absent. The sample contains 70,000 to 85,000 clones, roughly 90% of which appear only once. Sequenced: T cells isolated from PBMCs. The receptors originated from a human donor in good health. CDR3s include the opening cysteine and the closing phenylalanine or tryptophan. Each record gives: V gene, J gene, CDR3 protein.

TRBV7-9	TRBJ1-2	CASSQEGSDGYTF
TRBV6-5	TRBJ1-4	CASSYSGGHNEKLFF
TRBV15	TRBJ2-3	CATNRSPGSRTDTQYF
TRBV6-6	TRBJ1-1	CASSRDREVTEAFF
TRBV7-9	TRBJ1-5	CASSSGGIKDSSSNQPQHF
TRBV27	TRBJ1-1	CASSLSRRDEAFF
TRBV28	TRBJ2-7	CASSALAPDQYF
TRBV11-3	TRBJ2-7	CASSVIDEQYF
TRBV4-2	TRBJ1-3	CASSQDLANSGNTIYF
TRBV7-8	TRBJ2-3	CASSPVRSDTDTQYF
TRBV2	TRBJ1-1	CASRGTRGLTEAFF
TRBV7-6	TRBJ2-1	CASSLVNNEQFF
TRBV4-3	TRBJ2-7	CASSQDLGQPYEQYF
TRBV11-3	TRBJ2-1	CASSLDSSYNEQFF
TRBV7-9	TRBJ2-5	CASSFAELETQYF
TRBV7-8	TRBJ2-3	CASSLAGGDTQYF
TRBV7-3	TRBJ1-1	CASSLGRDAEAFF
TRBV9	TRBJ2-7	CASSVGASGYEQYF
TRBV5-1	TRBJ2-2	CASSLGQGTGELFF
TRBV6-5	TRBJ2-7	CASKRENEQYF
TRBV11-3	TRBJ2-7	CASSPLRDTGYEQYF
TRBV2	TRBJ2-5	CASANFRVETQYF
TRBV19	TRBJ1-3	CASSIEGLSGNTIYF
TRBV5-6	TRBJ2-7	CASSSGTSGFNEQYF
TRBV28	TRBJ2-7	CASSAGTVGSYEQYF
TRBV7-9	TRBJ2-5	CASSLITGGHETQYF
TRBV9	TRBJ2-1	CASSGVAGGYNEQFF
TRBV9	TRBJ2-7	CASSRFPDRGYEQYF
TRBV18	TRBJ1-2	CASSPMSTGSNYGYTF
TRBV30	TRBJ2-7	CAWSYGFNEQYF
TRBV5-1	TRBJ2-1	CASSLAGREQFF
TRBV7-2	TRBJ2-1	CASSLRGASGEQQFF
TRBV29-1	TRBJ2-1	CSVDGRGYEQFF
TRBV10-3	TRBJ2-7	CAIREGEGLYEQYF
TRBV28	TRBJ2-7	CASSPIAGRYEQYF
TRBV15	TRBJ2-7	CATSDSYEQYF
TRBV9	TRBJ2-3	CASSVETADTDTQYF
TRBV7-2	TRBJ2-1	CASSFTSGSYNEQFF
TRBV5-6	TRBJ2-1	CASIQDTTSGEQFF
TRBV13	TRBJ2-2	CASCRGEGTGELFF
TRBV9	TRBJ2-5	CASSAPTGTETQYF
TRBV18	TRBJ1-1	CASSSTGDRNTEAFF
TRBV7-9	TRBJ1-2	CASSLGHSNYGYTF
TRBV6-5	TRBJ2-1	CATLAVNEQFF
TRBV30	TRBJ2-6	CAWSVGQSSGANVLTF
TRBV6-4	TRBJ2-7	CASRTDDSGGASEQYF
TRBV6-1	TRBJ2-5	CATSRAGGQETQYF
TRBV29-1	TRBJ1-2	CSADINDGYTF